This is a list of T cell receptor beta chains from one sample in a study of T cell repertoires in cytomegalovirus infection. MiXCR, applied by TCRdb to the reads, yields one record per CDR3 protein. This sample yields 480,000 or so distinct CDR3 sequences, of which 10% to 12% are seen a single time; roughly 10% belongs to the top ten. The sequenced material came from PBMCs. The receptors were sampled from a human donor in good health (CMV status not recorded). Some clones in this sample may be carry-over from other donors' samples. Both conserved end residues are part of each CDR3. The order of the fields is V gene, J gene, clone size, D gene, CDR3 protein, CDR3 DNA. A D gene is named only where the DNA matches it firmly. Clone size, where shown, is once, few, many, or a class for clones that have expanded.

TRBV7-2	TRBJ1-5	many	-	CASSLASQNNQPQHF	TGTGCCAGCAGCTTAGCGAGTCAGAACAATCAGCCCCAGCATTTT
TRBV12-3/TRBV12-4	TRBJ1-2	few	TRBD1	CASTLWDREGYTF	TGTGCCAGCACTTTATGGGACAGGGAAGGCTACACCTTC
TRBV7-2	TRBJ2-2	many	TRBD1	CASMLPGQGATTGELFF	TGTGCCAGCATGCTACCGGGACAGGGGGCGACCACCGGGGAGCTGTTTTTT
TRBV7-3	TRBJ2-2	few	-	CASSLDPSDTGELFF	TGTGCCAGCAGCTTGGACCCCTCGGACACCGGGGAGCTGTTTTTT
TRBV7-3	TRBJ2-3	-	TRBD2	CASSLRGGSGGGRDTQYF	TGTGCCAGCAGCTTAAGGGGGGGTAGCGGGGGGGGCCGGGATACGCAGTATTTT
TRBV11-3	TRBJ2-3	many	-	CASSLVVSTDTQYF	TGTGCCAGCAGCTTAGTTGTCTCCACAGATACGCAGTATTTT
TRBV27	TRBJ1-1	few	-	CASSSSLAGLGAFF	TGTGCCAGCAGTTCTAGCTTGGCTGGCCTAGGAGCTTTCTTT
TRBV7-9	TRBJ1-1	many	-	CASSLGAGPNTEAFF	TGTGCCAGCAGCTTAGGGGCAGGCCCGAACACTGAAGCTTTCTTT
TRBV28	TRBJ2-7	many	-	CASRAARGEQYF	TGTGCCAGCAGGGCGGCGAGAGGCGAGCAGTACTTC
TRBV12-3/TRBV12-4	TRBJ1-5	many	-	CASSLRISPQHF	TGTGCCAGCAGTTTGAGGATCAGCCCCCAGCATTTT
TRBV12-3/TRBV12-4	TRBJ2-1	many	TRBD2	CASSLFASGNNEQFF	TGTGCCAGCAGTTTATTCGCTAGCGGGAACAATGAGCAGTTCTTC
TRBV6-1	TRBJ2-6	many	-	CASSVEGSGANVLTF	TGTGCCAGCAGTGTAGAGGGCTCTGGGGCCAACGTCCTGACTTTC
TRBV30	TRBJ2-1	-	-	CAWGGTYNEQFF	TGTGCCTGGGGCGGAACCTACAATGAGCAGTTCTTC
TRBV5-6	TRBJ2-5	many	TRBD2	CASSLALADTQETQYF	TGTGCCAGCAGCTTGGCCCTAGCGGATACCCAAGAGACCCAGTACTTC
TRBV19	TRBJ1-2	-	-	CASTLTFTGPNYGYTF	TGTGCCAGTACCTTGACTTTCACTGGACCTAACTATGGCTACACCTTC
TRBV3-1	TRBJ2-3	few	TRBD2	CASRGLAENTDTQYF	TGTGCCAGCAGGGGACTAGCGGAAAACACAGATACGCAGTATTTT
TRBV5-1	TRBJ2-2	-	TRBD2	CASSLDTSGEVELFF	TGCGCCAGCAGCTTGGATACTAGCGGGGAGGTCGAGCTGTTTTTT
TRBV7-8	TRBJ2-5	many	TRBD2	CASSLDFSGSQETQYF	TGTGCCAGCAGCTTAGATTTTAGCGGGAGTCAAGAGACCCAGTACTTC
TRBV29-1	TRBJ1-5	-	-	CSVEDGGNQPQHF	TGCAGCGTTGAAGATGGGGGAAATCAGCCCCAGCATTTT
TRBV7-2	TRBJ2-3	many	-	CASSPSWAGDTQYF	TGTGCCAGCAGCCCCTCCTGGGCCGGGGATACGCAGTATTTT
TRBV5-6	TRBJ1-6	many	-	CASSLTASYNSPLHF	TGTGCCAGCAGCTTGACGGCTTCCTATAATTCACCCCTCCACTTT
TRBV29-1	TRBJ2-7	-	-	CSVESSEGYEQYF	TGCAGCGTTGAATCTAGCGAGGGCTACGAGCAGTACTTC
TRBV20-1	TRBJ2-1	many	-	CSARDPVGSGREQFF	TGCAGTGCTAGAGATCCAGTCGGGAGTGGAAGAGAGCAGTTCTTC
TRBV18	TRBJ2-2	few	-	CASSPRVLGAGELFF	TGTGCCAGCTCACCCAGGGTACTCGGCGCCGGGGAGCTGTTTTTT
TRBV6-2/TRBV6-3	TRBJ1-1	many	-	CATLGNVNTEAFF	TGTGCCACCCTTGGGAACGTGAACACTGAAGCTTTCTTT
TRBV19	TRBJ2-7	few	-	CASSAFQGPSYEQYF	TGTGCCAGTAGTGCCTTCCAAGGGCCCTCCTACGAGCAGTACTTC
TRBV29-1	TRBJ2-1	-	TRBD2	CSVAPSSGEVQFF	TGCAGCGTTGCCCCGTCTAGCGGAGAGGTTCAGTTCTTC
TRBV28	TRBJ2-7	-	TRBD1	CASSFTGTGFSYEQYF	TGTGCCAGCAGTTTCACCGGGACAGGTTTCTCCTACGAGCAGTACTTC
TRBV19	TRBJ1-1	-	-	CASSMGRGPNTEAFF	TGTGCCAGTAGTATGGGAAGGGGCCCGAACACTGAAGCTTTCTTT
TRBV4-2	TRBJ2-5	-	-	CASSRDDEETQYF	TGTGCCAGCTCCCGAGACGACGAAGAGACCCAGTACTTC
TRBV5-6	TRBJ1-2	-	TRBD1	CASSPGQVNYGYTF	TGTGCCAGCAGCCCGGGACAGGTGAACTATGGCTACACCTTC
TRBV3-1	TRBJ2-5	-	TRBD2	CASSQDLLAGFQETQYF	TGTGCCAGCAGCCAAGATCTTCTAGCGGGGTTCCAAGAGACCCAGTACTTC
TRBV5-6	TRBJ2-5	-	-	CASSLDLRTETQYF	TGTGCCAGCAGCTTGGACCTTCGTACAGAGACCCAGTACTTC
TRBV4-1	TRBJ2-1	many	-	CASSQDTNRPNEQFF	TGCGCCAGCAGCCAAGATACGAACAGGCCCAATGAGCAGTTCTTC
TRBV11-2	TRBJ2-1	many	TRBD2	CASTRRGGPGTIEQFF	TGTGCCAGCACACGACGGGGGGGCCCAGGTACAATTGAGCAGTTCTTC
TRBV11-2	TRBJ1-6	many	-	CASSLDHGLGSSYNSPLHF	TGTGCCAGCAGCTTAGATCACGGGCTGGGGAGCTCCTATAATTCACCCCTCCACTTT
TRBV4-2	TRBJ2-7	few	-	CASSQEGTETDSYEQYF	TGTGCCAGCAGCCAAGAAGGTACAGAAACCGATTCCTACGAGCAGTACTTC
TRBV20-1	TRBJ1-5	many	TRBD1	CSARDAGQGVGGNQPQHF	TGCAGTGCTAGAGATGCGGGACAGGGTGTAGGCGGCAATCAGCCCCAGCATTTT
TRBV20-1	TRBJ1-5	many	TRBD1	CSAGQGARGYQPQHF	TGCAGTGCTGGACAGGGGGCGCGAGGATATCAGCCCCAGCATTTT
TRBV5-1	TRBJ2-5	few	TRBD1	CASSLEDRGLKTQYF	TGCGCCAGCAGCTTGGAGGACAGGGGGCTCAAGACCCAGTACTTC
TRBV20-1	TRBJ2-1	-	-	CSATRGGEQFF	TGCAGTGCCACCAGGGGGGGTGAGCAGTTCTTC
TRBV14	TRBJ2-7	-	TRBD2	CASSLWREQGEQYF	TGTGCCAGCAGCCTCTGGCGGGAGCAGGGCGAGCAGTACTTC
TRBV6-6	TRBJ2-7	many	TRBD1	CASTGQGRAEQYF	TGTGCCAGCACGGGACAGGGGAGGGCCGAGCAGTACTTC
TRBV6-2/TRBV6-3	TRBJ2-2	-	-	CASSYSGPSNTGELFF	TGTGCCAGCAGTTACTCGGGGCCTTCGAACACCGGGGAGCTGTTTTTT
TRBV28	TRBJ2-7	few	-	CASSLSAGKQYF	TGTGCCAGCAGTTTATCCGCCGGCAAGCAGTACTTC
TRBV12-3/TRBV12-4	TRBJ1-4	many	TRBD1	CASSLGQGISEKLFF	TGTGCCAGCAGTTTAGGACAGGGAATCAGTGAAAAACTGTTTTTT
TRBV9	TRBJ2-1	-	-	CASSKSALNNEQFF	TGTGCCAGCAGCAAGTCTGCGCTCAACAATGAGCAGTTCTTC
TRBV15	TRBJ2-5	-	-	CATSLGLETQYF	TGTGCCACCAGCCTCGGACTGGAGACCCAGTACTTC
TRBV9	TRBJ1-1	many	-	CASSVGQGLAFF	TGTGCCAGCAGCGTAGGGCAGGGCTTAGCTTTCTTT
TRBV20-1	TRBJ2-5	few	TRBD2	CSARDRRGLAGQETQYF	TGCAGTGCTAGAGATAGGCGTGGCCTAGCGGGGCAAGAGACCCAGTACTTC
TRBV2	TRBJ1-1	many	-	CATITAAEAFF	TGTGCCACCATAACGGCAGCAGAAGCTTTCTTT
TRBV7-3	TRBJ1-1	many	TRBD1	CASSPGQGATWRDLNTEAFF	TGTGCCAGCAGCCCCGGACAGGGGGCGACTTGGAGAGACTTGAACACTGAAGCTTTCTTT
TRBV6-2/TRBV6-3	TRBJ2-5	-	-	CASSYSKGREKETQYF	TGTGCCAGCAGTTACTCGAAGGGCAGGGAAAAAGAGACCCAGTACTTC